This T cell receptor beta chain was profiled in a study of blood T cell repertoires in COVID-19. Across the study: COVID-19 samples from acute and convalescent phases originated in the United States, Italy and Spain. The cDNA or gDNA used as material had been derived from T cells, B-cell-depleted T cells, or PBMCs.

In the original analysis: Quantification of nucleated cells was approximated via reference gene primer amplification. TCRdb's table, derived via immunoSEQ multiplex PCR, lists solely in-frame clones and lacks some. V and J calls plus clone size are reproduced from that table; the DNA served to infer D and trimming. The profile shows tens of thousands of clones, roughly 93% of them singletons. This TCR was sampled from a human donor in a cohort sampled during active COVID-19. The sequenced sample consisted of peripheral blood.

The CDR3 spells CASSGAGGETQYF. CDR3 bases: TGTGCCAGCAGTGGGGCAGGGGGAGAGACCCAGTACTTC. This sequence joins TRBV2 and TRBJ2-5, with 7 bases fitting TRBD1. Germline V lookup: CDR1 SNHLY, CDR2 FYNNEI. V dropped 4 bases and J dropped 4; count of bases not matched to a gene: 3. The CDR3 is 13 amino acids.